A single sample gave rise to the 10 T cell receptor beta chains below, sequenced in a study of cytomegalovirus exposure and HLA in healthy donors. In the PCR, 60 Vbeta and 13 Jbeta primers were used. Measured with immunoSEQ multiplex PCR; TCRdb has only the in-frame clones, and not every one. In the table there are around 150,000 clones, 75% to 85% of which are singletons. The material sequenced was PBMCs. All receptors derive from a man between 50 and 59 years old in good health and CMV-seropositive.

The chain is built from TRBV19 and TRBJ2-2; the D gene is possibly TRBD1 (6 bases). The ends were cut back, 7 bases at V and 5 bases at J, with 14 bases in the middle. CDR1 is LNHDA, CDR2 SQIVND, per germline (reference sequence). CDR3 size: 14 residues. The DNA of the CDR3 is TGTGCCAGTATGCGAGGGGGATTGACCGGGGAGCTGTTTTTT. Its protein is CASMRGGLTGELFF.

The V and J genes are TRBV7-9 and TRBJ2-7; D unclear. CDR1 SEHNR and CDR2 FQNEAQ come from the germline V gene (reference sequence). Trimming took off 1 base at V and 5 bases at J, with 18 bases between the two ends. The CDR3 runs 16 residues. The CDR3 nucleotides read TGTGCCAGCAGCTTAGGGGCAGCCATCGTTGGCGACGAGCAGTACTTC. Protein product: CASSLGAAIVGDEQYF.

This rearrangement joins TRBV11-2 to TRBJ1-1; D gene uncertain. The CDR3 sequence is 14 residues long. The V end was cut by 5 bases, the J end by 7 bases, with 17 bases between. Germline CDR1 is SGHAT and CDR2 is FQNNGV. CDR3 sequence: CASSLNHRGSEAFF. The DNA of the CDR3 is TGTGCCAGCAGCCTAAACCACAGAGGGAGTGAAGCTTTCTTT.

Comments on this clone: One junction end does not reproduce the germline sequence, and a read error may be involved. The gene calls are TRBV7-9 and TRBJ1-5; D is perhaps TRBD1 (5 bases). The CDR3 is made up of 12 amino acids. Germline V gene sequence: CDR1 SEHNR, CDR2 FQNEAQ (reference sequence). CDR3 coding DNA: TGTTCCAGCAGCTTTTCAGGGCAGCCCCAGCATTTT. Residues: CSSSFSGQPQHF.

The genes are TRBV29-1 and TRBJ1-2, with D tentatively TRBD1 (5 bases). Germline V gene data show CDR1 as SQVTM and CDR2 as ANQGSEA. V was cut by 5 bases and J by 8 bases, with 9 bases left in between. This CDR3 comprises 10 residues. CDR3 residues: CSVSGGGYTF. CDR3 in DNA: TGCAGCGTTTCCGGGGGGGGCTACACCTTC. The variable domain in full, with the rest retrieved from reference TRBV29-1 and TRBJ1-2, is SAVISQKPSRDICQRGTSLTIQCQVDSQVTMMFWYRQQPGQSLTLIATANQGSEATYESGFVIDKFPISRPNLTFSTLTVSNMSPEDSSIYLCSVSGGGYTFGSGTRLTVV.

With respect to this clone: This same CDR3 is encoded by further DNA sequences in the sample. The chain joins TRBV14 to TRBJ1-5; the match to TRBD1 covers 7 bases. V gave up 4 bases and J gave up 6 bases; unmatched junction bases: 3. The CDR3 sequence is 13 residues long. The germline V gene encodes CDR1 SGHDN and CDR2 FVKESK. CDR3 DNA sequence: TGTGCCAGCAGCCCAGGGGGAGGTCAGCCCCAGCATTTT. Protein product: CASSPGGGQPQHF.

On this clone: Other DNA sequences in this sample translate to the same CDR3. The chain has TRBV11-2 and TRBJ2-7; TRBD2 matches at 10 bases. With 1 base clipped from V and 3 bases from J, the junction kept 3 bases outside the gene matches. The CDR3 consists of 15 residues. The germline gives CDR1 SGHAT, CDR2 FQNNGV. The CDR3 DNA follows: TGTGCCAGCAGCTTAGCCGCTAGCGGGAGCTACGAGCAGTACGTC. Translation: CASSLAASGSYEQYV.

V usage is TRBV6-5 and J usage is TRBJ2-7; D unresolved. Germline loops: CDR1 MNHEY, CDR2 SVGAGI. The ends were cut back, 6 bases at V and 6 bases at J, with 12 bases in the middle. The CDR3 is 12 amino acids. The CDR3 is CASRSSPREQYF. The CDR3 DNA sequence: TGTGCCAGCAGATCGTCCCCCCGCGAGCAGTACTTC.

The table lists this clone with a count of one. J is TRBJ1-1 and V is TRBV19; D gene ambiguous. The germline CDR1 and CDR2 sequences are LNHDA and SQIVND (reference sequence). Deletions cut 3 bases from V and 1 base from J, with 3 bases between. The CDR3 spans 12 residues. The CDR3 region is CASSMRNTEAFF. DNA for the CDR3: TGTGCCAGTAGTATGAGGAACACTGAAGCTTTCTTT.

The CDR3 region is CASSPQTRDRPGQGESPLHF. In DNA form, the CDR3 reads TGTGCCAGCAGCCCGCAAACCAGAGATAGACCGGGACAGGGAGAATCACCCCTCCACTTT. The chain combines TRBV9 with TRBJ1-6, with 9 bases that match TRBD1. J lost 10 bases, V lost 4 bases, and 24 bases had no gene match. This CDR3 is 20 amino acids long. The germline V gene has CDR1 SGDLS and CDR2 YYNGEE.